This TCR beta chain was documented in a study of Ad26.COV2.S vaccination and SARS-CoV-2 variants. Study background: In the study, Ad26.COV2.S was injected intramuscularly once, or twice 56 days apart.

The J segment lost 4 bases and the V segment lost 6 bases, leaving 10 bases of the junction unmatched. Germline values: CDR1 MDHEN, CDR2 SYDVKM. This CDR3 is built from 17 residues. As for treatment: 19 received Ad26.COV2.S at low or high dose, single or two shots; about five received placebo; per-sample allocation not given. All samples were drawn on day 63, counting from the first vaccine or placebo injection. An Ad26 vector expressing Wuhan-strain SARS-CoV-2 spike served as the vaccine. The method was immunoSEQ multiplex PCR; TCRdb's version includes in-frame clones alone and lacks a portion of them. Of 400,000 to 450,000 clones in the sample, around 91% were seen once.

The sequencing used peripheral blood, collected in a trial of Ad26.COV2.S vaccine versus placebo. This TCR derives from a person between 18 and 60 years old who received the Ad26.COV2.S COVID-19 vaccine or a placebo. The chain has TRBV28 and TRBJ2-6, with 9 bases that match TRBD2. The CDR3 DNA sequence: TGTGCCAGCAGAATAGCGGGAGTGTTGAGAGGGGCCAACGTCCTGACTTTC. Translation: CASRIAGVLRGANVLTF.